What follows describes a single TCR beta chain. This sample stems from a study of T cell responses to AZD1222 COVID-19 vaccine. This table comes from immunoSEQ multiplex PCR, and its TCRdb copy is limited to in-frame clones, with some not included. This table holds under 100,000 clones, approximately 90% found once. V was pared by 0 bases and J by 6 bases, with 12 bases between. The germline V gene encodes CDR1 LGHDT and CDR2 YNNKEL (reference sequence). The CDR3 sequence is 15 residues long. The gene calls are TRBV3-1 (or the pseudogene TRBV3-2) and TRBJ2-1; D may match TRBD1 or TRBD2 (5 bases each). The sample in question was peripheral blood, obtained on day 0 of AZD1222 vaccination. The TCR sequence derives from an adult in good health. The CDR3, as DNA: TGTGCCAGCAGCCAAGATTCAGGGAGTTTCAATGAGCAGTTCTTC. It is translated as CASSQDSGSFNEQFF.